The sequence of this T cell receptor (beta chain) was determined in a study of T and B cells in COVID-19 patients. The CDR3 sequence is 14 residues long. Blood genomic DNA input for TRB amplification was roughly 220-500 ng. TRB rearrangements were amplified by multiplex PCR with BIOMED2 TRB-A/B primers. TCRdb re-derived calls from the multiplex PCR reads in MiXCR, one entry per CDR3 protein. The data hold about 18,000 distinct CDR3 sequences, with 36% observed a single time. Of note for this clonotype: The junction and the germline gene differ at one end; a read error may be behind it.

The TCR originated in a human donor with active COVID-19. This chain uses TRBV12-3 or TRBV12-4 with TRBJ2-1; 12 bases are shared with TRBD2. Sequencing was carried out using blood. CDR3 sequence (DNA): TGTGCCAGCAGTCTAGCGGGGGGGCCCAATGAGCAGTTCTTC. This codes for CASSLAGGPNEQFF.